The clone carrying this TCR beta chain appeared a few times. The CDR3 extends over 16 amino acids. Germline V gives CDR1 SGDLS, CDR2 YYNGEE. The V and J ends lost 3 bases and 1 base respectively, with 16 bases between them. The sample comes from a study of blood T cells in healthy people across ages. Then a second PCR, running about 6 to 12 cycles, was carried out with a sample-barcoded 5' primer and a J-beta primer mix. Each CDR3 protein gets one entry after TCRdb re-called the 5' RACE reads with MiXCR. Of around 1,900,000 distinct CDR3 sequences in the sample, about two fifths were seen once. Sequenced sample: blood. The chain uses TRBV9 and TRBJ1-1, with D maybe TRBD1 (5 bases). This receptor was taken from a human donor in good health. In nucleotides, the CDR3 is TGTGCCAGCAGCGAGGCCCCTGGGGCCGAGAACACTGAAGCTTTCTTT. Amino acid sequence: CASSEAPGAENTEAFF.